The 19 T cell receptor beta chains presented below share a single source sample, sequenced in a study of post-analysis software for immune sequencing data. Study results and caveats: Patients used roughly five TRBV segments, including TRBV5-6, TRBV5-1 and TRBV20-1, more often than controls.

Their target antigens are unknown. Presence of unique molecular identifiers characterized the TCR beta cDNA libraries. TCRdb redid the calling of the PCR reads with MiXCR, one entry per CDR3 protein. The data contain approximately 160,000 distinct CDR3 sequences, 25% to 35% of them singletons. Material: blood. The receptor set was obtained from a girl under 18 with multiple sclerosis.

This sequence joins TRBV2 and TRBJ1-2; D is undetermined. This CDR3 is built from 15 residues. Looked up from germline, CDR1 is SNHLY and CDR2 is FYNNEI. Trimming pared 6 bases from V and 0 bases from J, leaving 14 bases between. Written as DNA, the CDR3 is TGTGCCAGCAGCGGTAAAGGAGGGCCTAACTATGGCTACACCTTC. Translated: CASSGKGGPNYGYTF.

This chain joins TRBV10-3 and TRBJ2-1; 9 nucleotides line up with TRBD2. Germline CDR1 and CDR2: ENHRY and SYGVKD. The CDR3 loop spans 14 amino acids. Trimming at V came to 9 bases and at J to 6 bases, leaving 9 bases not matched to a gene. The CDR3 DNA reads TGTGCCATTAATGGGGCGGGGGGGGGCAATGAGCAGTTCTTC. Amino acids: CAINGAGGGNEQFF.

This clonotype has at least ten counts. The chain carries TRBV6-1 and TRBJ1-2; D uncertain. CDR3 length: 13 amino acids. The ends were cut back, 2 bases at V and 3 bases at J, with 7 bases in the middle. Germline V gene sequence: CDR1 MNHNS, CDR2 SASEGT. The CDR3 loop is CASSEQVDYGYTF. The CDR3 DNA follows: TGTGCCAGCAGTGAACAGGTTGACTATGGCTACACCTTC.

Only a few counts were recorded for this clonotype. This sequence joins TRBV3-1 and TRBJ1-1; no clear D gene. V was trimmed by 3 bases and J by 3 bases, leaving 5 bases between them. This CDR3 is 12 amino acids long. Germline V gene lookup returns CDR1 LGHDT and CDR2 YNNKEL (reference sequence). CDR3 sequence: CASSHSYTEAFF. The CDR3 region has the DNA TGTGCCAGCAGCCACAGTTACACTGAAGCTTTCTTT.

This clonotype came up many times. CDR3 loop: CSVQQVRDQPQHF. The CDR3 nucleotides read TGCAGCGTCCAACAGGTGAGGGATCAGCCCCAGCATTTT. The genes are TRBV29-1 and TRBJ1-5, with D possibly matching TRBD1 (5 bases). This CDR3 is 13 amino acids long. Germline lookup yields CDR1 SQVTM and CDR2 ANQGSEA. Between the trimmed V and J ends, which lost 6 bases and 5 bases, there was a span of 14 bases.

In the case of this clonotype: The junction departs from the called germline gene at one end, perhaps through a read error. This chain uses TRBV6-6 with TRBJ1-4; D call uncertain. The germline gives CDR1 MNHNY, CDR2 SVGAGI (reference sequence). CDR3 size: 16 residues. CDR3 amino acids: CASSFPEFSSNEKRFF. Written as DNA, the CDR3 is TGTGCCAGCAGTTTCCCCGAGTTTTCATCAAATGAAAAACGGTTTTTT.

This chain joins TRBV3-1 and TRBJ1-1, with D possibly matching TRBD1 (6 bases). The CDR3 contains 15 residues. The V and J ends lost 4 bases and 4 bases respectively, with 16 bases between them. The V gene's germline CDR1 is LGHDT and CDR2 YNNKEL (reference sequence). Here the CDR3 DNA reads TGTGCCAGCAGCCTCCCGGGAACCAGGGGCACTGAAGCTTTCTTT. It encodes CASSLPGTRGTEAFF.

CDR3 region: CSAPRLAGYNEQYF. In DNA, the CDR3 is TGCAGTGCCCCGAGACTAGCGGGTTACAATGAGCAGTACTTC. The chain couples TRBV20-1 to TRBJ2-7; 10 bases fit TRBD2. From germline, CDR1 is DFQATT and CDR2 SNEGSKA (reference sequence). The J segment lost 7 bases and the V segment lost 6 bases, leaving 12 bases of the junction unmatched. The CDR3 consists of 14 residues.

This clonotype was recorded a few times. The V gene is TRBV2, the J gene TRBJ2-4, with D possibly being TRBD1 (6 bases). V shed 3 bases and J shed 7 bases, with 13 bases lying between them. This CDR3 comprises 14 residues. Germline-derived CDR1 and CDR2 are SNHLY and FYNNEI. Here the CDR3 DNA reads TGTGCCAGCAGTGATCCTGGGGGCAGGAACATTCAGTACTTC. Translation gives CASSDPGGRNIQYF.

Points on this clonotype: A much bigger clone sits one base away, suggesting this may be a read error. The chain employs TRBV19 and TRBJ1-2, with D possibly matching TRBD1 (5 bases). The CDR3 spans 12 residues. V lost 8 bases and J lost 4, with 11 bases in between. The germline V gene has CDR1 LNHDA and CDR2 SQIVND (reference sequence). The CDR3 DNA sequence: TGTGCCAGTGCAAACGACAGCTATGGCTACACCTTC. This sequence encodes CASANDSYGYTF.

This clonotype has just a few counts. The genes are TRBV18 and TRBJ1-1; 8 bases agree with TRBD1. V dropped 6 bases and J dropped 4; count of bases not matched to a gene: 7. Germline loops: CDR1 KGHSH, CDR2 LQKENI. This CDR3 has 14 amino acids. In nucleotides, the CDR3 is TGTGCCAGCTCCCAAATCACAGGGGGCACTGAAGCTTTCTTT. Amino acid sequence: CASSQITGGTEAFF.

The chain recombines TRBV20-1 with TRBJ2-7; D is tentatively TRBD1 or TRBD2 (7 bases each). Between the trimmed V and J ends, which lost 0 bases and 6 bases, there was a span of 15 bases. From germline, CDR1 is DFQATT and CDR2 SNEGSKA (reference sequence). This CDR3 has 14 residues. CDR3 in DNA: TGCAGTGCTAGAGACCCGACAGGGAGGGGCGAGCAGTACTTC. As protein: CSARDPTGRGEQYF.

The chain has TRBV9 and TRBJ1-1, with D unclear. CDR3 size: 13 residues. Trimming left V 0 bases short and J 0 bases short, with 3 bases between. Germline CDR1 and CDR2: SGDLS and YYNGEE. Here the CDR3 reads CASSVGMNTEAFF. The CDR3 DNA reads TGTGCCAGCAGCGTAGGGATGAACACTGAAGCTTTCTTT.

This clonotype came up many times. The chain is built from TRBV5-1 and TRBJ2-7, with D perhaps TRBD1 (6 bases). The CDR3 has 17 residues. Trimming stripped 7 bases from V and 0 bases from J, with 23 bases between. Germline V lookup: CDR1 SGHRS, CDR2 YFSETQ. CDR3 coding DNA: TGCGCCAGCGCCGTTTTCAAGGACAGTATGAGCTCCTACGAGCAGTACTTC. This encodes CASAVFKDSMSSYEQYF.

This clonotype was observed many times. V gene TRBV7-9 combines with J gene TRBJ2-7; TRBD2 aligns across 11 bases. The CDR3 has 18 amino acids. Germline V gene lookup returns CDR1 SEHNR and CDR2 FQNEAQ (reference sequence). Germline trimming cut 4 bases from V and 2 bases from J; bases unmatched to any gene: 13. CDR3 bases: TGTGCCAGCAGCTCATCCTCACCTGGACTAGCGGGTCCCTACGAGCAGTACTTC. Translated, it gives CASSSSSPGLAGPYEQYF.

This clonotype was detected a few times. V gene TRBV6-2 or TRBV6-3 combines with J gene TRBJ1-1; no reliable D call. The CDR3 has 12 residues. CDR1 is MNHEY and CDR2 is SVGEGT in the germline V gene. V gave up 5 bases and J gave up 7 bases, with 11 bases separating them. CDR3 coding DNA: TGTGCCAGCAGTACCCGACCAGTTGAAGCTTTCTTT. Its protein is CASSTRPVEAFF.

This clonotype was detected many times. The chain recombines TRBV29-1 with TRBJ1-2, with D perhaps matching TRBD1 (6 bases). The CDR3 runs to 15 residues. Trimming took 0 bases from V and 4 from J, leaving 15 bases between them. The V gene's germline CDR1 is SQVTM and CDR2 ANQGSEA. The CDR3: CSVEDPQGFIYGYTF. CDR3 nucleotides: TGCAGCGTTGAAGATCCCCAGGGGTTTATCTATGGCTACACCTTC.

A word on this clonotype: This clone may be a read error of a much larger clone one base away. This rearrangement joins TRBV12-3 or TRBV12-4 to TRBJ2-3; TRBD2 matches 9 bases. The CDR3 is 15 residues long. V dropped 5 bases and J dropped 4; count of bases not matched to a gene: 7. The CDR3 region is CASSDSGRSSDTQYF. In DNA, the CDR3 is TGTGCCAGCAGTGACAGCGGGAGGAGTTCAGATACGCAGTATTTT.

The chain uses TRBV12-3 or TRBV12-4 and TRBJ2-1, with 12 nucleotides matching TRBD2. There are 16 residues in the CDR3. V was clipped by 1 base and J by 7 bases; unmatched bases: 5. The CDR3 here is CASSLGLAGGRNEQFF. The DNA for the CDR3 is TGTGCCAGCAGTTTAGGGCTAGCGGGAGGGAGGAATGAGCAGTTCTTC.